The 8 T cell receptor beta chains in this list originate from one sample, sequenced in a study of response to subunit inactivated influenza vaccine. TCRdb passed the RT-PCR reads through MiXCR, listing each CDR3 protein once. The data hold more than 150,000 distinct CDR3 sequences, with around 9% observed a single time. This specimen was non-naive T cells sorted from PBMCs, taken on the day of vaccination. The receptors shown here come from a man aged 45-60 years who received an inactivated influenza vaccine.

This clonotype appeared a few times. CDR3 in amino acids: CASRTGLTSTDTQYF. The CDR3 region has the DNA TGCGCCAGCAGAACAGGGTTAACTAGCACAGATACGCAGTATTTT. This chain uses TRBV4-3 with TRBJ2-3, with D tentatively TRBD1 (6 bases). Deletions cut 6 bases from V and 0 bases from J, with 13 bases between. Germline values: CDR1 LGHNA, CDR2 YSLEER. CDR3 length: 15 residues.

The table lists this clonotype with many counts. The J gene is TRBJ2-1, the V gene TRBV18, with D possibly matching TRBD1 (6 bases). CDR3 length: 16 amino acids. Germline CDR1 reads KGHSH; CDR2 reads LQKENI. The V and J ends lost 2 bases and 6 bases respectively, with 17 bases between them. Written as DNA, the CDR3 is TGTGCCAGCTCACCAAGGGCAGGGGCTGGAATCAATGAGCAGTTCTTC. Translated: CASSPRAGAGINEQFF.

This clonotype was detected ten times or more. This chain connects TRBV5-1 to TRBJ2-1; 10 bases align to TRBD2. Losses at the gene ends were 4 bases for V and 4 bases for J; bases not matched to a gene: 23. The CDR3 has 21 amino acids. Germline V CDR1 and CDR2: SGHRS, YFSETQ. This CDR3 reads CASSPTIAGGQPVPYYNEQFF. In nucleotides, the CDR3 is TGCGCCAGCAGCCCAACCATAGCGGGGGGCCAGCCAGTACCTTATTACAATGAGCAGTTCTTC.

The chain uses TRBV4-2 and TRBJ1-3; D is unclear. Trimming took 4 bases from V and 8 from J, leaving 9 bases between them. The germline CDR1 and CDR2 sequences are LGHNA and YNFKEQ. CDR3 length: 12 residues. The CDR3 coding sequence is TGTGCCAGCAGCCGAGTAGCAGACACCATATATTTT. Encoded protein: CASSRVADTIYF.

The chain couples TRBV20-1 to TRBJ2-1; 9 nucleotides line up with TRBD1. The CDR3 contains 14 residues. CDR1 is DFQATT and CDR2 is SNEGSKA in the germline V gene (reference sequence). J was trimmed by 5 bases and V by 5 bases; bases with no gene match: 7. The CDR3 is CSAGIGTGNNEQFF. CDR3 in DNA: TGCAGTGCTGGCATCGGGACAGGGAACAATGAGCAGTTCTTC.

There are a few counts of this clonotype. The chain joins TRBV7-8 to TRBJ2-5, with D uncertain. V shed 2 bases and J shed 3 bases, with 7 bases lying between them. Germline V gene data show CDR1 as SGHVS and CDR2 as FQNEAQ. This CDR3 comprises 13 residues. The CDR3 region is CASSLRAKETQYF. The DNA of the CDR3 is TGTGCCAGCAGCTTACGGGCAAAAGAGACCCAGTACTTC. Filled out from reference TRBV7-8 and TRBJ2-5, the complete variable domain reads GAGVSQSPRYKVAKRGQDVALRCDPISGHVSLFWYQQALGQGPEFLTYFQNEAQLDKSGLPSDRFFAERPEGSVSTLKIQRTQQEDSAVYLCASSLRAKETQYFGPGTRLLVL.

This clonotype appeared many times. This chain connects TRBV6-1 to TRBJ2-6; a possible D gene is TRBD2 (6 bases). Trimming cost V 5 bases and J 0 bases, with 14 bases left between them. The CDR3 runs 17 residues. Germline-derived CDR1 and CDR2 are MNHNS and SASEGT. The CDR3 is CASSPGLFSSGANVLTF. The CDR3, as DNA: TGTGCCAGCAGTCCGGGACTCTTCAGCTCTGGGGCCAACGTCCTGACTTTC.

This clonotype was observed a few times. The V gene is TRBV12-3 or TRBV12-4, the J gene TRBJ2-1; 10 bases are a match to TRBD1. The CDR3 has 15 residues. The V gene end was trimmed by 4 bases and the J gene end by 4 bases; junction bases not matched to a gene: 4. The CDR3 DNA reads as TGTGCCAGCAGTTCCGGGACAGGGGTTTACAATGAGCAGTTCTTC. It encodes CASSSGTGVYNEQFF.